A selection of T cell receptor beta chains follows, all from one sample in a study of regulatory T cells in long-lasting Graves disease. Each CDR3 protein is one row after TCRdb ran MiXCR on the multiplex PCR reads. The sample gives approximately 440,000 distinct CDR3 sequences, around 24% of which show up once; 26% is in the top ten. Sequencing was performed on peripheral blood mononuclear cells (PBMCs), taken when the disease was refractory, from a patient treated with antithyroid drugs. The receptors derive from a female donor with Graves disease. The CDR3 runs from the conserved cysteine through the conserved F or W. The order of the fields is V gene, J gene, CDR3 length, CDR3 protein.

>TRBV10-3|TRBJ1-1|14
CAINSAALNTEAFF
>TRBV15|TRBJ1-5|15
CATSVDRWSFQPQHF
>TRBV30|TRBJ1-5|14
CAWNQGQHNQPQHF
>TRBV5-1|TRBJ2-7|14
CASGTSGRAEEQYF
>TRBV5-1|TRBJ2-7|13
CASRAGYSYEQYF
>TRBV7-8|TRBJ2-3|13
CASGTASGRYPYF
>TRBV28|TRBJ1-3|15
CASSTDRASGNTIYF
>TRBV25-1|TRBJ1-1|20
CASSETISPGGRRTNTEAFF
>TRBV2|TRBJ1-2|13
CASKQDSNYGYTF
>TRBV9|TRBJ2-2|15
CASSSTGAGTGELFF
>TRBV7-6|TRBJ2-5|15
CASSLAGDGGRGQYF
>TRBV19|TRBJ2-2|16
CASSTQGASYTGELFF
>TRBV11-2|TRBJ1-1|15
CASSTPETANTEASF
>TRBV12-3/TRBV12-4|TRBJ1-1|16
CASSPRQGIMNTEAFF
>TRBV6-1|TRBJ2-5|12
CAIRVDQETQYF
>TRBV7-2|TRBJ1-5|15
CASSRSGQGNQPQHF
>TRBV7-9|TRBJ1-5|15
CASSLAGVGDQPQHF
>TRBV28|TRBJ2-2|16
CASSLVQGLNTGELFF
>TRBV19|TRBJ1-5|12
CASRRSPQPQHF
>TRBV20-1|TRBJ2-7|13
CSVRDLVGSEQYF
>TRBV4-2|TRBJ1-5|13
CASSQGITEPPHF
>TRBV12-3/TRBV12-4|TRBJ2-2|16
CASSLTGMGIPGELFF
>TRBV20-1|TRBJ2-5|13
CSVPRGPQETQYF
>TRBV28|TRBJ2-7|16
CASSLSGTRPTYEQYF
>TRBV15|TRBJ2-5|15
CATSSWDRGSETQYF
>TRBV9|TRBJ2-7|15
CASSVEVAAPYEQYF
>TRBV2|TRBJ1-4|14
CATQRDRGMSKLFF
>TRBV2|TRBJ2-7|15
CASSRTSGTSYEQYF
>TRBV2|TRBJ1-2|12
CASRATLYGYTF
>TRBV20-1|TRBJ2-5|15
CSARDGLAGIKTQYF
>TRBV5-1|TRBJ2-2|16
CASSSTGGANTGELFF
>TRBV11-2|TRBJ2-5|18
CASSLDGTSGTGVETQYF
>TRBV19|TRBJ2-2|15
CATARREGISGELFF
>TRBV6-1|TRBJ1-2|14
CASSIRQGRYGYTF
>TRBV27|TRBJ1-1|13
CASSFQGAGEAFF
>TRBV7-3|TRBJ1-2|12
CASREGPGGYTF
>TRBV2|TRBJ2-2|14
CASSEVTGPGELFF
>TRBV2|TRBJ2-5|14
CASRTGQQGWTQYF
>TRBV29-1|TRBJ2-7|13
CSVEVGGPDEQYF
>TRBV19|TRBJ2-7|14
CASSVGQGVTEQYF
>TRBV15|TRBJ2-7|15
CATSRDLGSGLEQHF
>TRBV28|TRBJ1-5|13
CASSLISNQPQHF
>TRBV6-1|TRBJ1-5|17
CASSEERGQLVEQPQHF
>TRBV12-3/TRBV12-4|TRBJ1-1|16
CASSWRTGRLGTEAFF
>TRBV11-2|TRBJ2-1|13
CASSFPGNNEQFF
>TRBV9|TRBJ2-1|18
CASSVKGLAGGSHNEQFF
>TRBV7-2|TRBJ2-5|15
CASSFTGRRQETQYF
>TRBV12-3/TRBV12-4|TRBJ2-3|11
CASSFFRTQYF